This T cell receptor beta chain is drawn from a study of cytomegalovirus exposure and HLA in healthy donors. The protocol was immunoSEQ multiplex PCR, while the TCRdb copy is restricted to in-frame clones and leaves out a portion. The sample lists about 70,000 clones, over 85% seen once, with 1.5% to 1.8% in the top ten. Germline V gene data show CDR1 as MNHEY and CDR2 as SMNVEV (reference sequence). J lost 4 bases, V lost 7 bases, and 14 bases had no gene match. This CDR3 has 16 residues. The sample taken for sequencing was PBMCs. The TCR comes from a young man in good health and CMV-seropositive. The J gene is TRBJ2-7, the V gene TRBV27, with 9 bases fitting TRBD1. The CDR3 reads CASTPLWGQGLYEQYF. Here the CDR3 DNA reads TGTGCCAGCACCCCCCTGTGGGGACAGGGCTTATACGAGCAGTACTTC.